These 2 T cell receptor beta chains originate from one sample sequenced in a study of T cell responses to AZD1222 COVID-19 vaccine. Using immunoSEQ multiplex PCR, the repertoire was profiled, and TCRdb retains in-frame clones only, with some absent. The table lists tens of thousands of clones, 80% to 90% of them singletons, with 6.3% in the top ten. The sequences come from peripheral blood, collected on day 0 of AZD1222 vaccination. The receptors shown here come from an adult in good health.

V and J are TRBV30 and TRBJ2-2, with D perhaps matching TRBD2 (5 bases). CDR1 is GTSNPN and CDR2 is SVGIG in the germline V gene (reference sequence). V lost 2 bases and J lost 2, with 12 bases in between. CDR3 length: 15 amino acids. The CDR3: CAWSHGLANTGELFF. Written as DNA, the CDR3 is TGTGCCTGGAGTCACGGACTGGCCAACACCGGGGAGCTGTTTTTT. Together with reference TRBV30 and TRBJ2-2, the CDR3 gives the full variable domain: SQTIHQWPATLVQPVGSPLSLECTVEGTSNPNLYWYRQAAGRGLQLLFYSVGIGQISSEVPQNLSASRPQDRQFILSSKKLLLSDSGFYLCAWSHGLANTGELFFGEGSRLTVL.

Only a few counts were recorded for this clone. V is TRBV5-1 and J is TRBJ1-4, with 10 bases that match TRBD1. Germline CDR1 and CDR2: SGHRS and YFSETQ. The CDR3 contains 15 residues. V dropped 4 bases and J dropped 0; count of bases not matched to a gene: 0. The CDR3 is CASSGTGATNEKLFF. The CDR3, as DNA: TGCGCCAGCAGCGGGACAGGGGCAACTAATGAAAAACTGTTTTTT.